This T cell receptor (beta chain) was obtained from a study of PD-L1 blockade in urothelial cancer. Study at large: At some point between 2013 and 2014 therapy began: atezolizumab 1,200 mg intravenously every 3 weeks.

V trimming: 3 bases; J trimming: 1 base; junction bases outside the gene matches: 3. Germline V lookup: CDR1 SGHRS, CDR2 YFSETQ. The CDR3 extends over 14 amino acids. Each PCR received spiked synthetic TCR analog templates. Sequencing used immunoSEQ multiplex PCR; TCRdb keeps in-frame clones, though not all of them. The sample lists under 35,000 clones; about 88% were seen once. Time point meaning: peripheral blood 6 weeks after treatment start. This rearrangement joins TRBV5-1 to TRBJ1-1; 7 bases agree with TRBD1. Sequenced material: PBMCs, taken around atezolizumab (anti-PD-L1) treatment. The sequence derives from an older man with urothelial cancer. Written as DNA, the CDR3 is TGCGCCAGCAGCTCCGCAGGGGGGAACACTGAAGCTTTCTTT. The encoded protein is CASSSAGGNTEAFF.